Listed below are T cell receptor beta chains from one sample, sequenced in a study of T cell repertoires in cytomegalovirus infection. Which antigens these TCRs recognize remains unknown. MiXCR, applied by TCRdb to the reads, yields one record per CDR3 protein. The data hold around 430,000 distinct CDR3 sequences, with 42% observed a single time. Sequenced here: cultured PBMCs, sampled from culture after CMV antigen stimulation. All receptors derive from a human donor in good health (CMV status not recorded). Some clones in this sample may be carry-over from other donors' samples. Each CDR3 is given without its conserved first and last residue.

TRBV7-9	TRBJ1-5	ASSLESGGHQPQH
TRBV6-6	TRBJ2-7	ASSYSALAGEYEQY
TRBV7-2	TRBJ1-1	ASSRQELNTEAF
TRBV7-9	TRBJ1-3	ASRPEVPSSGNTIY
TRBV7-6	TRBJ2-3	ASSLLGRRSTDTQY
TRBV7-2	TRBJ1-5	ASSLKSNQPQH
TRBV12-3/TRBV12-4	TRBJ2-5	ASRGALPLGETQY
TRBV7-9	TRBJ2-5	ASSWRGRETQY
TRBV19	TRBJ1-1	ASSIPTERTEAF
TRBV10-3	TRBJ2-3	AIKGPTLTDTQY
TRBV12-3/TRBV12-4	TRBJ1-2	ASSSTGGIDGYT
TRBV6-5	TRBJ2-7	ASSYREGRMY